These 26 T cell receptor beta chains were all obtained from the same sample, sequenced in a study of blood T cell repertoires in COVID-19. Measured with immunoSEQ multiplex PCR; TCRdb has only the in-frame clones, and not every one. The data show hundreds of thousands of clones, around four fifths seen once. Sequences were obtained from peripheral blood. Receptors were obtained from a middle-aged man with acute or convalescent COVID-19.

The chain couples TRBV2 to TRBJ1-1, with TRBD1 matching 7 bases. Germline loops: CDR1 SNHLY, CDR2 FYNNEI. The CDR3 runs to 14 residues. V shed 4 bases, J shed 2 bases, and the junction held 4 bases outside the gene matches. DNA for the CDR3: TGTGCCAGCAGTGTGGACAGGAGAAACACTGAAGCTTTCTTT. The encoded protein is CASSVDRRNTEAFF. Supplemented by reference TRBV2 and TRBJ1-1, the full variable domain reads EPEVTQTPSHQVTQMGQEVILRCVPISNHLYFYWYRQILGQKVEFLVSFYNNEISEKSEIFDDQFSVERPDGSNFTLKIRSTKLEDSAMYFCASSVDRRNTEAFFGQGTRLTVV.

The chain has TRBV12-5 and TRBJ2-7; D is perhaps TRBD2 (5 bases). V lost 1 base and J lost 5, with 21 bases in between. CDR1 is LGHNT, CDR2 FRNRAP, per germline. This CDR3 is built from 17 residues. CDR3 amino acids: CASGLAVMAGRGDEQYF. The CDR3 nucleotides are TGTGCTAGTGGTTTGGCTGTTATGGCGGGTCGTGGCGACGAGCAGTACTTC.

The V call is TRBV7-4, the J call TRBJ2-1, with a weak D call TRBD1 (6 bases). Trimming cost V 2 bases and J 5 bases, with 16 bases left between them. This CDR3 is built from 16 residues. CDR1 is SGHVT, CDR2 SQSDAQ, per germline. The CDR3 region is CASSLLTPKGDNEQFF. The CDR3 DNA reads as TGTGCCAGCAGCTTACTTACACCTAAGGGGGACAATGAGCAGTTCTTC.

The chain links TRBV30 to TRBJ1-2, with a possible D match to TRBD1 (5 bases). The CDR3 is 11 amino acids. Germline CDR1 reads GTSNPN; CDR2 reads SVGIG (reference sequence). Trimming left V 4 bases short and J 6 bases short, with 9 bases between. CDR3 amino acids: CAWTWGDGYTF. CDR3 DNA sequence: TGTGCCTGGACGTGGGGGGATGGCTACACCTTC.

This clone was picked up a small number of times. This chain joins TRBV28 and TRBJ1-1; 8 bases fit TRBD1. The length of the CDR3 is 15 residues. The germline CDR1 and CDR2 sequences are MDHEN and SYDVKM. The V segment lost 2 bases and the J segment 2 bases; nucleotides outside the gene matches: 4. The CDR3 loop is CASSLGTGHNTEAFF. CDR3 nucleotide sequence: TGTGCCAGCAGTTTAGGGACAGGTCATAACACTGAAGCTTTCTTT.

The chain links TRBV4-2 to TRBJ2-5; TRBD2 agrees at 10 bases. Looked up from germline, CDR1 is LGHNA and CDR2 is YNFKEQ. Unmatched junction bases numbered 9, after V lost 0 bases and J lost 5 bases. This CDR3 comprises 17 residues. This chain's CDR3 is CASSQEPSGRVGETQYF. CDR3 coding DNA: TGTGCCAGCAGCCAAGAACCTAGCGGGAGAGTAGGGGAGACCCAGTACTTC.

The rearrangement joins TRBV15 to TRBJ2-5, with D hard to call. This CDR3 has 14 residues. Germline values: CDR1 LNHNV, CDR2 YYDKDF (reference sequence). The V end lost 2 bases, the J end lost 3 bases, and 10 bases lay between the germline ends. The CDR3 spells CATSRSITKETQYF. DNA for the CDR3: TGTGCCACCAGCAGATCTATTACTAAAGAGACCCAGTACTTC.

The chain recombines TRBV9 with TRBJ1-1, with D uncertain. The CDR3 is made up of 15 amino acids. CDR1 SGDLS and CDR2 YYNGEE come from the germline V gene. Trimming pared 0 bases from V and 3 bases from J, leaving 12 bases between. The CDR3, as DNA: TGTGCCAGCAGCGTAGCTGAGCTGAGGTACACTGAAGCTTTCTTT. It specifies CASSVAELRYTEAFF. The complete variable domain, with remaining parts taken from reference TRBV9 and TRBJ1-1, reads DSGVTQTPKHLITATGQRVTLRCSPRSGDLSVYWYQQSLDQGLQFLIQYYNGEERAKGNILERFSAQQFPDLHSELNLSSLELGDSALYFCASSVAELRYTEAFFGQGTRLTVV.

The gene calls are TRBV5-4 and TRBJ2-7; weak D call: TRBD1 (5 bases). V lost 3 bases and J 0 bases, leaving 10 bases between the germline ends. The CDR3 totals 14 residues. Germline V gives CDR1 SGHNT, CDR2 YYREEE (reference sequence). The CDR3 region is CASSSPRDSYEQYF. CDR3 nucleotides: TGTGCCAGCAGCTCGCCCAGGGACTCCTACGAGCAGTACTTC.

In this sample, this clone turned up once. This chain uses TRBV29-1 with TRBJ1-2; 7 positions match TRBD1. This CDR3 contains 12 residues. CDR1 and CDR2 (germline): SQVTM, ANQGSEA. Trimming cost V 6 bases and J 3 bases; bases outside gene matches: 4. The CDR3 loop reads CSVEGAHYGYTF. Here the CDR3 DNA reads TGCAGCGTCGAGGGGGCGCACTATGGCTACACCTTC.

Notes on this clone: This sample also contains other DNA sequences that code for the same CDR3. The genes are TRBV6-4 and TRBJ2-1; unclear D gene. The V gene lost 3 bases and the J gene lost 0 bases, with 9 bases spanning the gap. Germline CDR1 and CDR2: MRHNA and SNTAGT. The CDR3 runs 15 residues. This CDR3 is CASSEVASSYNEQFF. CDR3 DNA: TGTGCCAGCAGTGAGGTAGCCAGCTCCTACAATGAGCAGTTCTTC.

The chain carries TRBV29-1 and TRBJ1-3; D is ambiguous. V lost 5 bases, J lost 0 bases, and 8 bases lay in between. CDR1 SQVTM and CDR2 ANQGSEA come from the germline V gene. The CDR3 totals 13 residues. The chain's CDR3 is CSVQGGSGNTIYF. The CDR3 coding sequence is TGCAGCGTTCAAGGCGGCTCTGGAAACACCATATATTTT.

The J gene is TRBJ2-6, the V gene TRBV5-1; 12 bases are shared with TRBD2. Per the germline V gene, CDR1 is SGHRS and CDR2 is YFSETQ. This CDR3 is built from 18 residues. V lost 0 bases and J lost 4; bases outside the gene matches: 5. The CDR3 DNA reads TGCGCCAGCAGCTTGGGACTAGCGGGAGTGGCAGGGGCCAACGTCCTGACTTTC. Residues: CASSLGLAGVAGANVLTF.

This sequence joins TRBV11-2 and TRBJ2-7, with D perhaps TRBD2 (6 bases). Germline CDR1 is SGHAT and CDR2 is FQNNGV. This CDR3 has 17 amino acids. Trimming left V 3 bases short and J 0 bases short, with 18 bases between. CDR3 DNA sequence: TGTGCCAGCAGCTTCCTTCCGGGACTCAGAAACTCCTACGAGCAGTACTTC. Translation gives CASSFLPGLRNSYEQYF.

The chain has TRBV19 and TRBJ2-7; 12 nucleotides line up with TRBD2. Germline V gives CDR1 LNHDA, CDR2 SQIVND (reference sequence). Losses at the gene ends were 4 bases for V and 2 bases for J; bases not matched to a gene: 3. The CDR3 is made up of 15 amino acids. CDR3 DNA sequence: TGTGCCAGTAGTACCCTAGCGGGAGGGGCCTACGAGCAGTACTTC. Its protein product is CASSTLAGGAYEQYF.

This clone was found once. Here the CDR3 DNA reads TGTGCCACCAGCAGAGCCTTTAGCGGGAGCTCCTACGAGCAGTACTTC. Protein: CATSRAFSGSSYEQYF. The J gene is TRBJ2-7, the V gene TRBV15; TRBD2 matches 9 bases. Germline V gives CDR1 LNHNV, CDR2 YYDKDF (reference sequence). This CDR3 region has 16 residues. V was pared by 1 base and J by 0 bases, with 4 bases of the junction left unmatched. The full variable domain, with the rest looked up from reference TRBV15 and TRBJ2-7, is DAMVIQNPRYQVTQFGKPVTLSCSQTLNHNVMYWYQQKSSQAPKLLFHYYDKDFNNEADTPDNFQSRRPNTSFCFLDIRSPGLGDTAMYLCATSRAFSGSSYEQYFGPGTRLTVT.

The chain recombines TRBV2 with TRBJ1-1; D is unresolved. Deletions cut 1 base from V and 4 bases from J, with 13 bases between. The CDR3 is 15 residues long. The germline V gene has CDR1 SNHLY and CDR2 FYNNEI. The CDR3 bases are TGTGCCAGCAGTGAAGGTCTAGGCCGCCGCACTGAAGCTTTCTTT. Translating it yields CASSEGLGRRTEAFF. Complete variable domain (other parts from reference TRBV2 and TRBJ1-1): EPEVTQTPSHQVTQMGQEVILRCVPISNHLYFYWYRQILGQKVEFLVSFYNNEISEKSEIFDDQFSVERPDGSNFTLKIRSTKLEDSAMYFCASSEGLGRRTEAFFGQGTRLTVV.

DNA of the CDR3: TGTGCCAGCAGCGCCGGGGTACCGGTGGGGTATAGCAATCAGCCCCAGCATTTT. It translates to CASSAGVPVGYSNQPQHF. The chain joins TRBV5-5 to TRBJ1-5; no clear D gene. With 4 bases removed from V and 0 bases from J, the gap between germline ends came to 20 bases. The germline V gene encodes CDR1 SGHKS and CDR2 YYEKEE (reference sequence). The CDR3 sequence is 18 residues long.

This sequence joins TRBV6-5 and TRBJ2-3, with 7 bases that match TRBD2. With 7 bases clipped from V and 4 bases from J, the junction kept 11 bases outside the gene matches. Germline V lookup: CDR1 MNHEY, CDR2 SVGAGI. CDR3 length equals 15 residues. CDR3 sequence (DNA): TGTGCCAGCAATCTCCAAGGGAGGGCCGCAGATACGCAGTATTTT. Translation: CASNLQGRAADTQYF.

The chain links TRBV6-6 to TRBJ1-1; TRBD1 agrees at 10 bases. The CDR3 consists of 15 residues. Germline trimming cut 6 bases from V and 3 bases from J; bases unmatched to any gene: 7. The germline V gene has CDR1 MNHNY and CDR2 SVGAGI (reference sequence). As DNA, the CDR3 is TGTGCCAGCAGGGGACTCGGACAGGGGGACACTGAAGCTTTCTTT. Protein sequence: CASRGLGQGDTEAFF.

The chain links TRBV18 to TRBJ2-7; tentative D call: TRBD1 (5 bases). V was trimmed by 0 bases and J by 0 bases, leaving 18 bases between them. This CDR3 is 18 amino acids long. Germline loops: CDR1 KGHSH, CDR2 LQKENI. The CDR3 bases are TGTGCCAGCTCACCACCGGGGTATGGGGCAGGGCACTCCTACGAGCAGTACTTC. Encoded protein: CASSPPGYGAGHSYEQYF.

The V call is TRBV19, the J call TRBJ1-3; tentative D call: TRBD1 (5 bases). Per the germline V gene, CDR1 is LNHDA and CDR2 is SQIVND (reference sequence). The V gene lost 8 bases and the J gene lost 0 bases, with 8 bases spanning the gap. The CDR3 is 13 residues long. The CDR3 DNA follows: TGTGCCAGTCGACAGAGCTCTGGAAACACCATATATTTT. It encodes CASRQSSGNTIYF.

This sequence joins TRBV7-6 and TRBJ2-1; D not resolved. V shed 5 bases and J shed 0 bases, with 11 bases lying between them. From germline, CDR1 is SGHVS and CDR2 FNYEAQ. The CDR3 covers 15 residues. The CDR3 spells CASSRGSSSYNEQFF. In nucleotides, the CDR3 is TGTGCCAGCAGCAGAGGATCGAGCTCCTACAATGAGCAGTTCTTC.

This sequence joins TRBV4-2 and TRBJ2-3; D remains ambiguous. CDR1 is LGHNA and CDR2 is YNFKEQ in the germline V gene. The CDR3 contains 13 residues. Trimming stripped 4 bases from V and 6 bases from J, with 11 bases between. The CDR3 region is CASSRQRTDTQYF. CDR3 bases: TGTGCCAGCAGCCGACAACGTACGGATACGCAGTATTTT.

This chain links TRBV5-1 with TRBJ2-6; perhaps TRBD1 as D (5 bases). The CDR3 has 16 residues. The germline V gene has CDR1 SGHRS and CDR2 YFSETQ. Trimming pared 3 bases from V and 0 bases from J, leaving 10 bases between. The CDR3 protein is CASSYTGYSGANVLTF. The CDR3 nucleotides read TGCGCCAGCAGCTACACAGGTTACTCTGGGGCCAACGTCCTGACTTTC.

In this sample, this clone turned up once. The rearrangement links TRBV6-5 to TRBJ1-2; no clear D. The CDR3 runs 16 residues. With 0 bases removed from V and 4 bases from J, the gap between germline ends came to 15 bases. CDR1 MNHEY and CDR2 SVGAGI come from the germline V gene. CDR3 DNA: TGTGCCAGCAGTTACTCGAAAGCTGATCCGATCTATGGCTACACCTTC. This gives the protein CASSYSKADPIYGYTF.